The sequence of this T cell receptor beta chain was determined in a study of cytomegalovirus exposure and HLA in healthy donors. The germline gives CDR1 SGDLS, CDR2 YYNGEE. V was pared by 2 bases and J by 4 bases, with 16 bases between. The length of the CDR3 is 15 residues. For this clone: Its specificity is not known.

Overall study results and limits: TCR beta sequences numbering around 15,000 were associated with HLA alleles at 0.05 false discovery rate in a later analysis. Presence/absence analysis assumed near-uniform sequencing depth across donors. TCR beta chains numbering some 160 were designated cytomegalovirus-associated.

PCR used 60 Vbeta primers and 13 Jbeta primers. The assay was immunoSEQ multiplex PCR, and TCRdb's table has in-frame clones only and misses some. Of 150,000 to 180,000 clones listed, around 68% are singletons. The chain joins TRBV9 to TRBJ2-7; possible D gene TRBD2, 5 bases. Material for sequencing was PBMCs. The sequence derives from a man aged 25 to 40 in good health and CMV-seronegative. CDR3 protein: CASSVSRDFSYEQYF. DNA of the CDR3: TGTGCCAGCAGCGTGTCCCGGGATTTTTCTTACGAGCAGTACTTC.